Sequencing of this T cell receptor (beta chain) was carried out in a study of breast tumors, draining lymph nodes, adjacent tissues. General observations from the study: The data were judged consistent with most tumor T cells coming from lymph node and expanding in tumor.

In this sample, this clonotype turned up many times. Its antigen is still unknown. Losses at the gene ends were 0 bases for V and 6 bases for J; bases not matched to a gene: 10. The germline V gene has CDR1 DFQATT and CDR2 SNEGSKA (reference sequence). The CDR3 totals 15 residues. Samples came from axillary lymph nodes draining the breast cancer. MiXCR, run by TCRdb on the multiplex PCR reads, gives a single entry per CDR3 protein. The sample carries approximately 210,000 distinct CDR3 sequences, about a third recorded once. Material: axillary lymph node tissue. The rearrangement links TRBV20-1 to TRBJ2-7, with 8 bases identical to TRBD1. This clonotype was sampled from a female donor with breast cancer. Some clones in this sample may be carry-over from other donors' samples. As DNA, the CDR3 is TGCAGTGCTAGAGATAAAGGACAGGGCTTTCGCGAGCAGTACTTC. This gives the protein CSARDKGQGFREQYF.